This T cell receptor beta chain was documented in a study of T cell responses to AZD1222 COVID-19 vaccine. The study, taken as a whole, reports: Spike-specific TCR breadth rose after two AZD1222 doses, and depth rose as well. White British ancestry dominated among donors, who included more females, and clonal diversity was possibly underestimated.

The data were produced by immunoSEQ multiplex PCR, yet TCRdb's version contains in-frame clones alone and is incomplete. The sample includes roughly 97,000 clones, more than 85% of them seen just once. Concerning this clone: As yet, its antigen is unknown.

This CDR3 is built from 13 residues. Germline V lookup: CDR1 SGHDT, CDR2 YYEEEE. V was clipped by 5 bases and J by 7 bases; unmatched bases: 8. The receptor was derived from an adult in good health. The gene calls are TRBV5-6 and TRBJ2-7; 8 nucleotides align to TRBD1. This material consisted of peripheral blood, taken on day 0 of AZD1222 vaccination. The CDR3 DNA follows: TGTGCCAGCAGTTGGGGGACAGGAGATGAGCAGTACTTC. Protein product: CASSWGTGDEQYF.